Listed below are T cell receptor beta chains from one sample, sequenced in a study of control samples from healthy donors and cancer patients. Using immunoSEQ multiplex PCR, the repertoire was profiled, and TCRdb retains in-frame clones only, with some absent. The sample consists of about 130,000 clones, 90% of them appearing once. Sequenced input: blood. All receptors come from a man aged 35 to 55 in good health. CDR3s leave out the opening cysteine and the closing phenylalanine or tryptophan. The order of the fields is V gene, J gene, CDR3 protein.

V: TRBV5-1; J: TRBJ1-4; CDR3: ASSLAIGETNEKLF
V: TRBV4-1; J: TRBJ2-7; CDR3: ASSQDREGFEQY
V: TRBV12-3/TRBV12-4; J: TRBJ1-1; CDR3: ASSLVGTEAF
V: TRBV3-1/TRBV3-2; J: TRBJ2-7; CDR3: ASSQVANEQY
V: TRBV7-3; J: TRBJ2-1; CDR3: ASAERGDYNEQF
V: TRBV7-8; J: TRBJ2-1; CDR3: ASSQPDHYNEQF
V: TRBV28; J: TRBJ2-7; CDR3: ASSPWDREGLEQY
V: TRBV28; J: TRBJ1-6; CDR3: ASSWGSSYNSPLH
V: TRBV18; J: TRBJ2-1; CDR3: ASSPLDTLGEQF
V: TRBV11-3; J: TRBJ1-1; CDR3: ASSLGQGGTEAF
V: TRBV12-3/TRBV12-4; J: TRBJ1-5; CDR3: ASRRSNQPQH
V: TRBV28; J: TRBJ1-2; CDR3: ASSKAGTGAGGYT
V: TRBV28; J: TRBJ1-2; CDR3: ASREGGFGYGYT
V: TRBV6-5; J: TRBJ1-1; CDR3: ASRLTGGGEAF
V: TRBV30; J: TRBJ1-4; CDR3: AWSLNEKLF
V: TRBV2; J: TRBJ2-7; CDR3: ASSVKGVRTYEQY
V: TRBV10-2; J: TRBJ2-2; CDR3: ASRGQGNVGELF